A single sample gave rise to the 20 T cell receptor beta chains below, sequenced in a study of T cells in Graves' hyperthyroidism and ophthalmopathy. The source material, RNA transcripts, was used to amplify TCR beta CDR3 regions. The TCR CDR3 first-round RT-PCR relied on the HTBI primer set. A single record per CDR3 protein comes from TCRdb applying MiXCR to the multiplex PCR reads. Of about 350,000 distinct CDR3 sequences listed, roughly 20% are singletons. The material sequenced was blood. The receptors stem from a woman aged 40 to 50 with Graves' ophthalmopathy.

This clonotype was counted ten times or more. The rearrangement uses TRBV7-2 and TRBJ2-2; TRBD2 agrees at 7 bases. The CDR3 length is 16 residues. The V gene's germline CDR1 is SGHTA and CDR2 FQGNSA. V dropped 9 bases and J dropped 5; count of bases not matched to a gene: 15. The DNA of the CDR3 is TGTGCCAGTACCAAGGGGCTAGCGGAGCCAACCGGGGAGCTGTTTTTT. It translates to CASTKGLAEPTGELFF.

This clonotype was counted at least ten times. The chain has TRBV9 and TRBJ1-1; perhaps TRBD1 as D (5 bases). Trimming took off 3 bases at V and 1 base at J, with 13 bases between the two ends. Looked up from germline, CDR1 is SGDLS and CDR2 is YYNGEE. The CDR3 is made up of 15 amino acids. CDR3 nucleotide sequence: TGTGCCAGCAGCGCCGTGGCGAGGGGGAACACTGAAGCTTTCTTT. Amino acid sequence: CASSAVARGNTEAFF.

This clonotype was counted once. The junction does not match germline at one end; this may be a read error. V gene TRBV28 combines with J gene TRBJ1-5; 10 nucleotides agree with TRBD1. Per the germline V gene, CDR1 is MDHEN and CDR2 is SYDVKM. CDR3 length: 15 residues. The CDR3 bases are TGTGCCAGCAGTTACGGGACAGGGGAGAATCGGCCCCAGCATTTT. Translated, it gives CASSYGTGENRPQHF.

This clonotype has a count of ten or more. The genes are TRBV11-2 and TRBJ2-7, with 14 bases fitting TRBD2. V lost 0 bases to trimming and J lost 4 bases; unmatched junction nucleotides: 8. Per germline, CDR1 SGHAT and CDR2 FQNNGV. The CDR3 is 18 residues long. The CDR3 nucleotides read TGTGCCAGCAGCTTAGATTCCGGGACTAGCGGGAGTATATACGAGCAGTACTTC. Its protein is CASSLDSGTSGSIYEQYF.

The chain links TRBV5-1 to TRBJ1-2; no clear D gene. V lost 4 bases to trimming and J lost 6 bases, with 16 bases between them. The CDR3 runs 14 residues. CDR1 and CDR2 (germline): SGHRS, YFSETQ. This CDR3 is CASSPITNTDGYTF. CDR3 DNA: TGCGCCAGCAGCCCCATAACTAACACGGATGGCTACACCTTC.

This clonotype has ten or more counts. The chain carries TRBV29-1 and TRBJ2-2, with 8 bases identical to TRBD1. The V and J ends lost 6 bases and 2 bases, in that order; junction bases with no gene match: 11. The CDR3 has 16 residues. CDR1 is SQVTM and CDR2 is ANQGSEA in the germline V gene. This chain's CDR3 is CSVTGASLKNTGELFF. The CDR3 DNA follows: TGCAGCGTGACAGGGGCCTCCCTCAAAAACACCGGGGAGCTGTTTTTT.

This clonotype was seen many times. The CDR3, as DNA: TGCAGTGCTAACAGGGGATCCTACGAGCAGTACTTC. Its translation is CSANRGSYEQYF. The rearrangement uses TRBV20-1 and TRBJ2-7; 7 bases align to TRBD1. The CDR3 is 12 residues long. Germline V gene data show CDR1 as DFQATT and CDR2 as SNEGSKA (reference sequence). Trimming at V came to 4 bases and at J to 1 base, leaving 1 base not matched to a gene.

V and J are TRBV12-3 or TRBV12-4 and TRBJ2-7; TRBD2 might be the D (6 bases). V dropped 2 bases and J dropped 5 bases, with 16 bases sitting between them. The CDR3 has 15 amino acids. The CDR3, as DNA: TGTGCCAGCAGTTTATGGGACTGGAAGTTCCACGAGCAGTACTTC. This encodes CASSLWDWKFHEQYF.

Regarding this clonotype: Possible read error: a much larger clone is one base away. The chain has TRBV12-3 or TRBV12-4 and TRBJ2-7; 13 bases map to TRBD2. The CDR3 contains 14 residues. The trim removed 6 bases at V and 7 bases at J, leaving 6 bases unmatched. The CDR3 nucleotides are TGTGCCAGCAGCCGGGGACTAGCGGGGAGGGAGCAGTACTTC. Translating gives CASSRGLAGREQYF.

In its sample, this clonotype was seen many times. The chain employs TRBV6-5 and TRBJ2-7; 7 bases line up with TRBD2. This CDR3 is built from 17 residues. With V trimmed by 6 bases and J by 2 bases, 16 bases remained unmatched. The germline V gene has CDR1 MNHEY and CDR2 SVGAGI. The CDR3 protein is CASSVLGGGVGPYEQYF. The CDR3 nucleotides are TGTGCCAGCAGCGTTTTGGGGGGGGGAGTGGGGCCCTACGAGCAGTACTTC.

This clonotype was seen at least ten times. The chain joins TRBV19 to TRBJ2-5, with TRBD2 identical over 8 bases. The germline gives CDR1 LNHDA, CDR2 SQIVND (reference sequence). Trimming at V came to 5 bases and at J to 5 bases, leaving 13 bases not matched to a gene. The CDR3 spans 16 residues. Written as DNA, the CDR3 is TGTGCCAGTAGTTCTTTCGGACTAGCTAAAGGGGAGACCCAGTACTTC. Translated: CASSSFGLAKGETQYF.

DNA for the CDR3: TGTGCCAGCAGTTTAAACGTTTTCGACAGGGGCGCAATGGCCGGGGAGCTGTTTTTT. Translating gives CASSLNVFDRGAMAGELFF. The rearrangement links TRBV12-3 or TRBV12-4 to TRBJ2-2; TRBD1 matches 8 bases. V lost 2 bases to trimming and J lost 6 bases; unmatched junction nucleotides: 17. The CDR3 totals 19 residues.

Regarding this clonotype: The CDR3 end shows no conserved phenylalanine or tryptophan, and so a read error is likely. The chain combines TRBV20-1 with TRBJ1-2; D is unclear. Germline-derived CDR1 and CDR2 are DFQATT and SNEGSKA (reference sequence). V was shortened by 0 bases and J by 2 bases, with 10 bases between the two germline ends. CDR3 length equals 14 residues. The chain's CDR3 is CSARDLTPNYGYTI. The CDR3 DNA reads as TGCAGTGCTAGAGATCTGACACCGAACTATGGCTACACCATC.

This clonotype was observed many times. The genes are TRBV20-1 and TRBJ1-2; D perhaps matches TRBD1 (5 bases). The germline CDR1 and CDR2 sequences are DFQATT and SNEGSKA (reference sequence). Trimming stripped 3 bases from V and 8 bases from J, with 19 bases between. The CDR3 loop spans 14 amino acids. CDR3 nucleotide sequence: TGCAGTGCTAGTACAGGTTTCCCCCGTTCGGGCTACACCTTC. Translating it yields CSASTGFPRSGYTF.

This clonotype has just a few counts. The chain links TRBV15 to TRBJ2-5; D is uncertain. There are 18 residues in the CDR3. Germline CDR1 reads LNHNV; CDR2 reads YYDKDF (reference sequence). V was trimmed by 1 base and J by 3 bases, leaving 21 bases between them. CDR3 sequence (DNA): TGTGCCACCAGCAGAGTGGGGTCTGGTGCCCCATCAAAAGAGACCCAGTACTTC. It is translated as CATSRVGSGAPSKETQYF.

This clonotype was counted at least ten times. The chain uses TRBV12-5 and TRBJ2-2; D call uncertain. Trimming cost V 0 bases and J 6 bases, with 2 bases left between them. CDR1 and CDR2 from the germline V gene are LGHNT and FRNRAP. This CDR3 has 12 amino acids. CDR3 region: CASGLVPGELFF. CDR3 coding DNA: TGTGCTAGTGGTTTGGTACCCGGGGAGCTGTTTTTT.

CDR3 nucleotides: TGTGCCAGCAGTTTGGACGCCTGGACTGAAGCTTTCTTT. Translating it yields CASSLDAWTEAFF. The chain has TRBV12-3 or TRBV12-4 and TRBJ1-1; D unclear. Trimming took off 3 bases at V and 5 bases at J, with 10 bases between the two ends. CDR3 length equals 13 residues.

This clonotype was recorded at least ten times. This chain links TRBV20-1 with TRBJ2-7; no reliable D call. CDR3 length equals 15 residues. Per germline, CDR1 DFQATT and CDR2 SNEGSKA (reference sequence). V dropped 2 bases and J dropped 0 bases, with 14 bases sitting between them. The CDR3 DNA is TGCAGTGCTAGATCCCGAGCCTACCCCTCCTACGAGCAGTACTTC. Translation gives CSARSRAYPSYEQYF.

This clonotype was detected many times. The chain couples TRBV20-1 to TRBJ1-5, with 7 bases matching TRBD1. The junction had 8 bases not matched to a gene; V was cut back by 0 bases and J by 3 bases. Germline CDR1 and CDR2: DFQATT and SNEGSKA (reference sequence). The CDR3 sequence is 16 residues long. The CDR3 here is CSARDWTGLNNQPQHF. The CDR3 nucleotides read TGCAGTGCTAGAGATTGGACAGGATTAAACAATCAGCCCCAGCATTTT.

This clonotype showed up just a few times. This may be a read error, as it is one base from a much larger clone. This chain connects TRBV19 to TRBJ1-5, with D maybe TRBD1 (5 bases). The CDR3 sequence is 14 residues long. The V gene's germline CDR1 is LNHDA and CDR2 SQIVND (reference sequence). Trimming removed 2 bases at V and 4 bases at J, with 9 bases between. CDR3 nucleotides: TGTGCCAGTAGTATAATGACAGAAAATCAGCCCCAGCATTTT. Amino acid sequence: CASSIMTENQPQHF.